These 20 T cell receptor beta chains share one sample of origin, sequenced in a study of T-cell memory formation after mild COVID-19. Each CDR3 protein gets one entry after TCRdb re-called the 5' RACE reads with MiXCR. The sample carries about 130,000 distinct CDR3 sequences, 15% to 20% recorded once. Sample: PBMCs or a T cell subset sorted from them (not recorded which). Receptors were obtained from a man between 18 and 29 years old who had mild COVID-19 (a few samples of this study predate the infection). Cell type and time point are not known.

The sample holds a few counts of this clonotype. The gene calls are TRBV7-2 and TRBJ2-5; D is unclear. Trimming stripped 1 base from V and 4 bases from J, with 10 bases between. Germline V lookup: CDR1 SGHTA, CDR2 FQGNSA. This CDR3 region has 14 residues. CDR3 sequence: CASSLEKARETQYF. In DNA form, the CDR3 reads TGTGCCAGCAGCTTAGAGAAGGCTAGAGAGACCCAGTACTTC.

The J gene is TRBJ1-3, the V gene TRBV3-1; no reliable D call. Germline V CDR1 and CDR2: LGHDT, YNNKEL (reference sequence). Trimming stripped 1 base from V and 2 bases from J, with 9 bases between. The CDR3 is made up of 15 amino acids. CDR3 amino acids: CASSQAPLTGNTIYF. In DNA form, the CDR3 reads TGTGCCAGCAGCCAAGCTCCGCTGACTGGAAACACCATATATTTT. The full variable domain, its missing parts supplied by reference TRBV3-1 and TRBJ1-3, is DTAVSQTPKYLVTQMGNDKSIKCEQNLGHDTMYWYKQDSKKFLKIMFSYNNKELIINETVPNRFSPKSPDKAHLNLHINSLELGDSAVYFCASSQAPLTGNTIYFGEGSWLTVV.

The chain employs TRBV6-2 or TRBV6-3 and TRBJ1-5; the match to TRBD1 covers 7 bases. Per germline, CDR1 MNHEY and CDR2 SVGEGT. Trimming at V came to 7 bases and at J to 4 bases, leaving 7 bases not matched to a gene. The CDR3 spans 14 residues. CDR3 DNA: TGTGCCAGCAACCCGGGACAGCGGAATCAGCCCCAGCATTTT. Translating gives CASNPGQRNQPQHF.

Written as DNA, the CDR3 is TGCAGCGTTCAGCGGGGTCAGGGAGCCAAAAACATTCAGTACTTC. It encodes CSVQRGQGAKNIQYF. The chain couples TRBV29-1 to TRBJ2-4; the match to TRBD2 covers 7 bases. This CDR3 spans 15 amino acids. J lost 0 bases, V lost 5 bases, and 7 bases had no gene match. Looked up from germline, CDR1 is SQVTM and CDR2 is ANQGSEA.

The chain joins TRBV12-3 or TRBV12-4 to TRBJ1-2, with D possibly being TRBD1 (5 bases). The V end lost 5 bases, the J end lost 4 bases, and 17 bases lay between the germline ends. The CDR3 extends over 15 amino acids. CDR3 sequence: CASSPKRRQGYGYTF. CDR3 in DNA: TGTGCCAGCAGTCCCAAAAGGCGGCAGGGCTATGGCTACACCTTC.

J is TRBJ2-3 and V is TRBV4-3, with a tentative D call TRBD1 (5 bases). Germline V CDR1 and CDR2: LGHNA, YSLEER. Deletions cut 1 base from V and 6 bases from J, with 11 bases between. There are 14 residues in the CDR3. For the CDR3, the DNA is TGCGCCAGCAGCCAAGGGGGCCCCTGGGATACGCAGTATTTT. It codes for CASSQGGPWDTQYF.

The chain couples TRBV11-2 to TRBJ2-2, with D maybe TRBD1 (5 bases). The length of the CDR3 is 16 residues. Germline CDR1 reads SGHAT; CDR2 reads FQNNGV. The V end was cut by 2 bases, the J end by 5 bases, with 15 bases between. In DNA, the CDR3 is TGTGCCAGCAGCTTAAGGGGTGGGGCCGGAACCGGGGAGCTGTTTTTT. Translating it yields CASSLRGGAGTGELFF.

V usage is TRBV7-6 and J usage is TRBJ2-7; no clear D. The CDR3 runs to 13 residues. CDR1 SGHVS and CDR2 FNYEAQ come from the germline V gene. V lost 2 bases, J lost 5 bases, and 10 bases lay in between. CDR3 DNA sequence: TGTGCCAGCAGCTTAAGCCATGCCAACGAGCAGTACTTC. Its protein product is CASSLSHANEQYF.

This clonotype has only a few counts. The rearrangement links TRBV7-9 to TRBJ2-5; unclear D gene. The CDR3 spans 14 residues. V was shortened by 6 bases and J by 4 bases, with 15 bases between the two germline ends. From germline, CDR1 is SEHNR and CDR2 FQNEAQ (reference sequence). This chain's CDR3 is CASRPLAGGETQYF. The CDR3 DNA reads as TGTGCCAGCAGGCCATTGGCCGGCGGAGAGACCCAGTACTTC.

CDR3 sequence reads: CASSAPGQGLVRFF. The CDR3 DNA reads as TGTGCCAGCAGCGCACCGGGACAGGGGTTGGTACGGTTCTTC. J is TRBJ2-1 and V is TRBV7-8, with 10 bases aligning to TRBD1. Germline loops: CDR1 SGHVS, CDR2 FQNEAQ. V dropped 5 bases and J dropped 15; count of bases not matched to a gene: 13. This CDR3 has 14 residues.

The chain uses TRBV18 and TRBJ2-3, with TRBD2 matching over 7 bases. The CDR3 loop spans 18 amino acids. V was pared by 2 bases and J by 0 bases, with 11 bases of the junction left unmatched. From germline, CDR1 is KGHSH and CDR2 LQKENI. CDR3 loop: CASSPASSGLTSTDTQYF. As DNA, the CDR3 is TGTGCCAGCTCACCAGCCTCTAGCGGTCTAACTAGCACAGATACGCAGTATTTT.

In its sample, this clonotype was seen a few times. CDR3 bases: TGCGCCAGCAGCTCTGGGACTAGCGGGGGACTAGGCACAGATACGCAGTATTTT. The encoded protein is CASSSGTSGGLGTDTQYF. The chain uses TRBV5-1 and TRBJ2-3; 14 bases match TRBD2. Germline loops: CDR1 SGHRS, CDR2 YFSETQ. After removal of 3 bases from V and 1 base from J, the junction contained 7 bases not matched to a gene. The CDR3 is made up of 18 amino acids. The full variable domain, its missing parts supplied by reference TRBV5-1 and TRBJ2-3, is KAGVTQTPRYLIKTRGQQVTLSCSPISGHRSVSWYQQTPGQGLQFLFEYFSETQRNKGNFPGRFSGRQFSNSRSEMNVSTLELGDSALYLCASSSGTSGGLGTDTQYFGPGTRLTVL.

As concerns this clonotype: One junction end does not reproduce the germline sequence, and a read error may be involved. J is TRBJ2-1 and V is TRBV9; the match to TRBD1 covers 9 bases. This CDR3 region has 13 residues. Germline V gives CDR1 SGDLS, CDR2 YYNGEE. The CDR3 coding sequence is TGTTCCAGCAGCACGACAGGGGGTACTGAGCAGTTCTTC. This gives the protein CSSSTTGGTEQFF. Filled out from reference TRBV9 and TRBJ2-1, the complete variable domain reads DSGVTQTPKHLITATGQRVTLRCSPRSGDLSVYWYQQSLDQGLQFLIQYYNGEERAKGNILERFSAQQFPDLHSELNLSSLELGDSALYFCSSSTTGGTEQFFGPGTRLTVL.

The V gene is TRBV7-2, the J gene TRBJ2-5, with D perhaps matching TRBD2 (6 bases). CDR3 length: 15 amino acids. Germline V gene data show CDR1 as SGHTA and CDR2 as FQGNSA. The ends were cut back, 6 bases at V and 5 bases at J, with 19 bases in the middle. The chain's CDR3 is CASRNGTWAGETQYF. DNA for the CDR3: TGTGCCAGCAGAAACGGGACCTGGGCGGGGGAGACCCAGTACTTC.

A few counts support this clonotype. The chain carries TRBV11-2 and TRBJ2-3; TRBD2 might be the D (5 bases). CDR3 length: 12 amino acids. Germline V gene data show CDR1 as SGHAT and CDR2 as FQNNGV. V gave up 5 bases and J gave up 11 bases, with 14 bases separating them. DNA of the CDR3: TGTGCCAGCAGCCCAGGCGCGAGGGAGCAGTATTTT. Residues: CASSPGAREQYF.

V gene TRBV20-1 combines with J gene TRBJ2-7, with unresolved D. Trimming stripped 3 bases from V and 2 bases from J, with 14 bases between. This CDR3 is 14 amino acids long. From germline, CDR1 is DFQATT and CDR2 SNEGSKA (reference sequence). The DNA of the CDR3 is TGCAGTGCTAGGAGCCCGGGCGGAACCTACGAGCAGTACTTC. Translated, it gives CSARSPGGTYEQYF.

The chain is built from TRBV7-9 and TRBJ2-5, with D perhaps TRBD2 (5 bases). Germline V lookup: CDR1 SEHNR, CDR2 FQNEAQ (reference sequence). The CDR3 consists of 14 residues. V shed 5 bases and J shed 4 bases, with 14 bases lying between them. CDR3 coding DNA: TGTGCCAGCAGCCCGGGGTCGGGTGGAGAGACCCAGTACTTC. It yields the protein CASSPGSGGETQYF.

The chain has TRBV6-1 and TRBJ2-2; 7 bases map to TRBD1. Looked up from germline, CDR1 is MNHNS and CDR2 is SASEGT. The CDR3 runs to 14 residues. The trim removed 7 bases at V and 0 bases at J, leaving 2 bases unmatched. This CDR3 reads CASNGQANTGELFF. The CDR3 nucleotides read TGTGCCAGCAACGGACAGGCGAACACCGGGGAGCTGTTTTTT.

This clonotype appeared a few times. The V call is TRBV5-1, the J call TRBJ2-5; 7 nucleotides line up with TRBD1. The CDR3 runs to 13 residues. Trimming cost V 2 bases and J 4 bases; bases outside gene matches: 2. CDR1 is SGHRS and CDR2 is YFSETQ in the germline V gene. The chain's CDR3 is CASSFPGGETQYF. CDR3 DNA: TGCGCCAGCAGCTTCCCAGGGGGAGAGACCCAGTACTTC.

CDR3 sequence: CASSFSRAAGYTF. The DNA for the CDR3 is TGTGCCAGCAGCTTCTCCAGGGCTGCCGGCTACACCTTC. V gene TRBV5-4 combines with J gene TRBJ1-2; D may be TRBD1 (5 bases). The CDR3 spans 13 residues. CDR1 SGHNT and CDR2 YYREEE come from the germline V gene (reference sequence). V dropped 2 bases and J dropped 8 bases, with 13 bases sitting between them.